Listed here is a single T cell receptor beta chain. The antigen it recognizes is unknown. Per-base qualities were not stored, and no clone one base away is much larger. The data derive from a study of T cell changes during pregnancy in multiple sclerosis (dated by TCRdb to the late 2010s). For context, the study as a whole: In women with multiple sclerosis, the researchers looked at how the T cell repertoire shifted as pregnancy progressed.

Receptor libraries were prepared by the immunoSEQ multiplex PCR assay. TCRdb retrieved this table from immuneACCESS and kept in-frame rearrangements only. Not all clones are present; in checked studies, unresolved V genes account for under half, and no reason is known for the remainder. The sample data list tens of thousands of clones, and 85% to 90% of these were observed just once. Roughly 4.5% of the sample is taken by the ten largest. The CDR3 covers 15 residues, taking in both the cysteine and the phenylalanine. The kept DNA is CDR3 alone, 45 bases in frame from the first base. The germline V gene provides CDR1 MDHEN and CDR2 SYDVKM. Trimming removed 5 bases from V and 4 bases from J; the gene matches leave 6 bases unexplained.

The chain employs TRBV28 and TRBJ1-4; 8 of the junction bases match TRBD1. This sequence was found in a female donor with multiple sclerosis, enrolled in a pregnancy study. The source was CD8+ T cells from peripheral blood mononuclear cells, collected after pregnancy. Here is the DNA: TGTGCCAGCAGTCTTCAGGGGGCGCGTAATGAAAAACTGTTTTTT. This sequence encodes CASSLQGARNEKLFF.